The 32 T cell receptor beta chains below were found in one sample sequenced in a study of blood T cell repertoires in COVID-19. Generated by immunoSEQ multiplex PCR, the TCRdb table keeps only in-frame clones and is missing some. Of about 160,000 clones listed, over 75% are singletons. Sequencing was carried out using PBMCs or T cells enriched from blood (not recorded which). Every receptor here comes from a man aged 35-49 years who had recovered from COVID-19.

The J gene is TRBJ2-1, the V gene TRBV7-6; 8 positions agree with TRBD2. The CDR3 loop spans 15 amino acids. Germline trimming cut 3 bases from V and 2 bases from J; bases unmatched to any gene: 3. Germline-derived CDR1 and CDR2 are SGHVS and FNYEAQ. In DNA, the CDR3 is TGTGCCAGCAGCTTGGGCGGGGGGCCCTACAATGAGCAGTTCTTC. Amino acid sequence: CASSLGGGPYNEQFF.

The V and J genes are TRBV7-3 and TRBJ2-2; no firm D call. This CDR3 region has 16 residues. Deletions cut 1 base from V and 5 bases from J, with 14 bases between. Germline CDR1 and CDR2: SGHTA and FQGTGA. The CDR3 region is CASSLRSRGQTGELFF. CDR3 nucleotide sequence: TGTGCCAGCAGCTTAAGGTCCCGCGGCCAAACCGGGGAGCTGTTTTTT.

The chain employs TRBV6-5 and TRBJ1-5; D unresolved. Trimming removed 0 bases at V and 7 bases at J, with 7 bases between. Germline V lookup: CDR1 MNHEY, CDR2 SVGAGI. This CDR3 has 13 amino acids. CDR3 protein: CASSYSSGQPQHF. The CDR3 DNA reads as TGTGCCAGCAGTTACTCTTCGGGGCAGCCCCAGCATTTT.

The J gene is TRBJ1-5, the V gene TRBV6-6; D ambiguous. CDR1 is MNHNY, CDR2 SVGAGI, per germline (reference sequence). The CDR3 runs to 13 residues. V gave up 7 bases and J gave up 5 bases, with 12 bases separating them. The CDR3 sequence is CASTYSPYQPQHF. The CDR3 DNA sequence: TGTGCCAGCACCTACAGCCCCTATCAGCCCCAGCATTTT.

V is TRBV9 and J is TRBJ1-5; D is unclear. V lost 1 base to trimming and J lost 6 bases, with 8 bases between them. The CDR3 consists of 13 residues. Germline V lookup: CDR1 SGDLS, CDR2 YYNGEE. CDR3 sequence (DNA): TGTGCCAGCAGCGTAACAATAAGTCAGCCCCAGCATTTT. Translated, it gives CASSVTISQPQHF.

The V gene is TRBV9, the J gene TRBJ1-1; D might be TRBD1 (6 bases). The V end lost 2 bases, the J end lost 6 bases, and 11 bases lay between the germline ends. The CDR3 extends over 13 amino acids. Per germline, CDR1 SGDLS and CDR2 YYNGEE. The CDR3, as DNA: TGTGCCAGCAGCGTCGACAGGTCCGCTGAAGCTTTCTTT. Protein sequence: CASSVDRSAEAFF.

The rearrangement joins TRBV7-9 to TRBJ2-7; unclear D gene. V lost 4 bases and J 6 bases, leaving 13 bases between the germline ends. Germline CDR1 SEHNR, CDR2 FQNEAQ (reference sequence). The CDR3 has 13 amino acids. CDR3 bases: TGTGCCAGCAGCTACCCCCTAGTTGGCGAGCAGTACTTC. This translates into CASSYPLVGEQYF.

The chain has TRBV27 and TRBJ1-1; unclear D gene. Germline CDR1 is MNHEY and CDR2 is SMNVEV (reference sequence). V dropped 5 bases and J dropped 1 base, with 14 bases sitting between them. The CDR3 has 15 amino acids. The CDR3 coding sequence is TGTGCCAGCAGTCCCCTTACACGGGGGAACACTGAAGCTTTCTTT. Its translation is CASSPLTRGNTEAFF.

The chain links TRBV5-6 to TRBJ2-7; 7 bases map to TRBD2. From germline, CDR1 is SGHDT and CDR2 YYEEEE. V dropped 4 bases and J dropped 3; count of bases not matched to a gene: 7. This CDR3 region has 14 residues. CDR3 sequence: CASSLSGTIYEQYV. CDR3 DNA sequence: TGTGCCAGCAGCCTCAGCGGGACCATCTACGAGCAGTACGTC.

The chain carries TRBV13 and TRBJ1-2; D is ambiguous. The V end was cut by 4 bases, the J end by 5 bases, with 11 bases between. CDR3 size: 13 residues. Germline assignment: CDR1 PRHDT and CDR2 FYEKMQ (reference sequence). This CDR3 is CASSSPRGYGYTF. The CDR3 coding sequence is TGTGCCAGCAGCTCCCCAAGAGGTTATGGCTACACCTTC.

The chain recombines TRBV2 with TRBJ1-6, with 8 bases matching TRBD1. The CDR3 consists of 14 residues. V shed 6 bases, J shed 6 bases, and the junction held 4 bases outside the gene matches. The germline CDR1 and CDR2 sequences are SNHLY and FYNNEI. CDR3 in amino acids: CASSAQGVNSPLHF. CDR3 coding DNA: TGTGCCAGCAGCGCACAGGGGGTTAATTCACCCCTCCACTTT.

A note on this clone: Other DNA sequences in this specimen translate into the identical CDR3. CDR3 sequence reads: CASSVGGSYNSPLHF. The CDR3 region has the DNA TGTGCCAGCAGCGTGGGGGGCTCCTATAATTCACCCCTCCACTTT. The chain has TRBV9 and TRBJ1-6, with D maybe TRBD1 (5 bases). V was trimmed by 2 bases and J by 0 bases, leaving 6 bases between them. CDR3 size: 15 residues. CDR1 SGDLS and CDR2 YYNGEE come from the germline V gene.

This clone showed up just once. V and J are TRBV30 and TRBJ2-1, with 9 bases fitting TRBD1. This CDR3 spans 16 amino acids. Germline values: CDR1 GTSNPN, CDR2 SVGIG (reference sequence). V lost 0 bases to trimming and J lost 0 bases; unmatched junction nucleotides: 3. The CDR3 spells CAWSVMGQGSYNEQFF. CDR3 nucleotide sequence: TGTGCCTGGAGTGTAATGGGACAGGGCTCCTACAATGAGCAGTTCTTC.

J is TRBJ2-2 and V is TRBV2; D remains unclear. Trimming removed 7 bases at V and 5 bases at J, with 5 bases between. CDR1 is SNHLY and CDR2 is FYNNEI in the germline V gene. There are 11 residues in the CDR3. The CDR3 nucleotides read TGTGCCAGCACAGATACCGGGGAGCTGTTTTTT. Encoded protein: CASTDTGELFF. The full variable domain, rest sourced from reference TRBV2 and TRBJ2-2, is EPEVTQTPSHQVTQMGQEVILRCVPISNHLYFYWYRQILGQKVEFLVSFYNNEISEKSEIFDDQFSVERPDGSNFTLKIRSTKLEDSAMYFCASTDTGELFFGEGSRLTVL.

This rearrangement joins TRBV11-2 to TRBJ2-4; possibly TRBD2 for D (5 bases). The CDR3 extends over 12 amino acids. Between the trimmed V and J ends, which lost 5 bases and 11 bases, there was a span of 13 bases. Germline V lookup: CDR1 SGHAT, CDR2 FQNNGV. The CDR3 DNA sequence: TGTGCCAGCAGCAGGACTGGTTCGGTTCAGTACTTC. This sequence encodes CASSRTGSVQYF. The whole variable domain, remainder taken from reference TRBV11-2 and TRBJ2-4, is EAGVAQSPRYKIIEKRQSVAFWCNPISGHATLYWYQQILGQGPKLLIQFQNNGVVDDSQLPKDRFSAERLKGVDSTLKIQPAKLEDSAVYLCASSRTGSVQYFGAGTRLSVL.

CDR3 nucleotides: TGTGCCAGCAGCGTAGCGGGGGGGCCCAACACCGGGGAGCTGTTTTTT. It yields the protein CASSVAGGPNTGELFF. The J gene is TRBJ2-2, the V gene TRBV9; 8 bases agree with TRBD2. Germline values: CDR1 SGDLS, CDR2 YYNGEE. This CDR3 is 16 amino acids long. V was pared by 0 bases and J by 2 bases, with 3 bases of the junction left unmatched.

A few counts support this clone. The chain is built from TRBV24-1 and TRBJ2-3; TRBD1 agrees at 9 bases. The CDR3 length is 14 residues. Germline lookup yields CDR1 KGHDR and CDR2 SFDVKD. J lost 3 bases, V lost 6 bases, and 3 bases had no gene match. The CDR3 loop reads CATSLGTGTDTQYF. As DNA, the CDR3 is TGTGCCACCAGTCTCGGGACAGGGACAGATACGCAGTATTTT.

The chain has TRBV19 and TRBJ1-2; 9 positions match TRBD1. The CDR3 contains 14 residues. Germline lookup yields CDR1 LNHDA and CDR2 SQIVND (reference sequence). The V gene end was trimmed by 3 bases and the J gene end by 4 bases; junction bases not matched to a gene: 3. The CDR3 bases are TGTGCCAGTAGTATCACAGGGGGCGGCTATGGCTACACCTTC. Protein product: CASSITGGGYGYTF.

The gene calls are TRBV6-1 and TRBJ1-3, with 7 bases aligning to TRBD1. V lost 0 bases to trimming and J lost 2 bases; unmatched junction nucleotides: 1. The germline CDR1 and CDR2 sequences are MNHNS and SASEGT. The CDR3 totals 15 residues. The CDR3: CASSEAGGTGNTIYF. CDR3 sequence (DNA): TGTGCCAGCAGTGAAGCAGGGGGCACTGGAAACACCATATATTTT.

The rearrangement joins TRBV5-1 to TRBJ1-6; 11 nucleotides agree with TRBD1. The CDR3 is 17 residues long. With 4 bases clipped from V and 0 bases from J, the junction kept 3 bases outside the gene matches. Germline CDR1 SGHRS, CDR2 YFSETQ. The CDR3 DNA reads TGCGCCAGCAGCCGGACAGGGGGCGACTCCTATAATTCACCCCTCCACTTT. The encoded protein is CASSRTGGDSYNSPLHF.

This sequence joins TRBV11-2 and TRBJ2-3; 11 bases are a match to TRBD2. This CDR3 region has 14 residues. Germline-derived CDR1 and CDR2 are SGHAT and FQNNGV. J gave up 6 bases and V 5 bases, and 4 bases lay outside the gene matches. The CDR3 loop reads CASSDRLAGDTQYF. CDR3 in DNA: TGTGCCAGCAGCGACCGACTAGCGGGGGATACGCAGTATTTT.

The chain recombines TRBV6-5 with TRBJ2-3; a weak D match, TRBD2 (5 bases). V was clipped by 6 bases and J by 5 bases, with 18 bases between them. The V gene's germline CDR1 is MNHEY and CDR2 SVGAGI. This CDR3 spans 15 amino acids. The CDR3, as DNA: TGTGCCAGCAGGGTCCTAGTTAGCGATGGAGATACGCAGTATTTT. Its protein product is CASRVLVSDGDTQYF.

In nucleotides, the CDR3 is TGTGCCAGCTCACCGGGGAGACAGGCCCCGAACTATGGCTACACCTTC. It encodes CASSPGRQAPNYGYTF. The J gene is TRBJ1-2, the V gene TRBV18, with D perhaps matching TRBD1 (6 bases). This CDR3 is built from 16 residues. The germline V gene encodes CDR1 KGHSH and CDR2 LQKENI. V was shortened by 3 bases and J by 2 bases, with 16 bases between the two germline ends.

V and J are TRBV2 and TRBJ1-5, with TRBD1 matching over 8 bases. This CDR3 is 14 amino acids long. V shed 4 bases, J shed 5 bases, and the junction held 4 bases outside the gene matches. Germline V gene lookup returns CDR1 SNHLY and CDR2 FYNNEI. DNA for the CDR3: TGTGCCAGCAGTGCAGGACAGGGTTATCAGCCCCAGCATTTT. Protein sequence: CASSAGQGYQPQHF.

CDR3 DNA: TGTGCTAGTGGTTTTGAACCTGCGGTCCCGACAGCTGGGGTTCAAGAGACCCAGTACTTC. Its translation is CASGFEPAVPTAGVQETQYF. The gene calls are TRBV12-5 and TRBJ2-5; D may be TRBD1 (5 bases). V shed 3 bases and J shed 2 bases, with 28 bases lying between them. CDR1 is LGHNT, CDR2 FRNRAP, per germline. The CDR3 has 20 amino acids.

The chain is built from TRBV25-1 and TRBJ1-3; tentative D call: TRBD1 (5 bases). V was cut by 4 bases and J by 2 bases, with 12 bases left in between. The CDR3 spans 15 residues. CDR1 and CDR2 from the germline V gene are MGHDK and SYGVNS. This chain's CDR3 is CASSAGWGAGNTIYF. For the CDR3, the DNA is TGTGCCAGCAGTGCCGGGTGGGGGGCTGGAAACACCATATATTTT. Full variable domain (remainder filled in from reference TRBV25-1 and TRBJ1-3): EADIYQTPRYLVIGTGKKITLECSQTMGHDKMYWYQQDPGMELHLIHYSYGVNSTEKGDLSSESTVSRIRTEHFPLTLESARPSHTSQYLCASSAGWGAGNTIYFGEGSWLTVV.

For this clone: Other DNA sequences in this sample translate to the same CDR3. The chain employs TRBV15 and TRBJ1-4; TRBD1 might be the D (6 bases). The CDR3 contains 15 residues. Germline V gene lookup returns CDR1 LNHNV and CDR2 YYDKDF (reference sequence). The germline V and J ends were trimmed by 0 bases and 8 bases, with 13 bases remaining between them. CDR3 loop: CATSRDRGGGEKLFF. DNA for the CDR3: TGTGCCACCAGCAGAGATCGAGGGGGTGGGGAAAAACTGTTTTTT.

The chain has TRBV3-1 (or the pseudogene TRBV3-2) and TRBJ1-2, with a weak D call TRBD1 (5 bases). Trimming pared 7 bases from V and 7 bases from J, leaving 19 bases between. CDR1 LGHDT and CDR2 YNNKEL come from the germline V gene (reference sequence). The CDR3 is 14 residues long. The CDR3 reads CASTPAGPPRGYTF. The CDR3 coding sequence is TGTGCCAGCACCCCGGCGGGACCCCCCCGTGGCTACACCTTC.

CDR3 nucleotide sequence: TGCAGCGTTCGTGACGGGGGGGGTAACTATGGCTACACCTTC. Its translation is CSVRDGGGNYGYTF. J is TRBJ1-2 and V is TRBV29-1, with D possibly matching TRBD1 (5 bases). V was cut by 5 bases and J by 1 base, with 14 bases left in between. The CDR3 runs 14 residues. Looked up from germline, CDR1 is SQVTM and CDR2 is ANQGSEA.

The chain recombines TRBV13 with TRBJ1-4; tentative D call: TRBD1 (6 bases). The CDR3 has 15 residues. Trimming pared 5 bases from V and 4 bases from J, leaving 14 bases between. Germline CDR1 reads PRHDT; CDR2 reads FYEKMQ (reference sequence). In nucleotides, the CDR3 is TGTGCCAGCAGCGCGGGAGGGGGGGATAATGAAAAACTGTTTTTT. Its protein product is CASSAGGGDNEKLFF.

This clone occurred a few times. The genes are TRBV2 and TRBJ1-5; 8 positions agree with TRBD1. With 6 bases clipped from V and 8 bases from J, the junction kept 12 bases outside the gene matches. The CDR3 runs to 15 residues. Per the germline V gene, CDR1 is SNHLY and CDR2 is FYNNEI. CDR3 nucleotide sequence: TGTGCCAGCAGCTACCTAGTGGCAGGGGGCGAGCCCCAGCATTTT. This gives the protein CASSYLVAGGEPQHF.

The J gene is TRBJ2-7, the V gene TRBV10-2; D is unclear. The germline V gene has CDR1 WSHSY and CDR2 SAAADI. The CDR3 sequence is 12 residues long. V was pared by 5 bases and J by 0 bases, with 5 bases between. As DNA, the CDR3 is TGCGCCAGCAGTCCGAGCTCCTACGAGCAGTACGTC. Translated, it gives CASSPSSYEQYV.